Reported below is one T cell receptor (beta chain). Its antigen is as yet unknown. This sample was included in a study of CD8 T cells in ankylosing spondylitis. Broader study findings: The study identified a TCR beta motif of under ten highly homologous variants that appeared characteristic of ankylosing spondylitis blood.

TCR beta libraries were made by quantitative 5'-RACE with molecular barcodes. TCRdb reprocessed the 5' RACE reads with MiXCR, giving one entry per CDR3 protein. The sample records about 500,000 distinct CDR3 sequences, 9.5% to 15% being singletons. The CDR3 length is 16 residues. Germline V gives CDR1 DFQATT, CDR2 SNEGSKA (reference sequence). Trimming took off 4 bases at V and 0 bases at J, with 16 bases between the two ends. The chain is built from TRBV20-1 and TRBJ2-1; the D is unclear. Specimen: blood, either unsorted or a sorted T cell fraction (not recorded which). The receptor comes from a male donor with ankylosing spondylitis. The CDR3 DNA reads as TGCAGTGCTACTTTATCGGGCGGAAGCTCCTACAATGAGCAGTTCTTC. It yields the protein CSATLSGGSSYNEQFF.